One sample yielded the 24 T cell receptor beta chains listed below, sequenced in a study of blood T cell repertoires in COVID-19. The data were produced by immunoSEQ multiplex PCR, yet TCRdb's version contains in-frame clones alone and is incomplete. The profile shows a few hundred thousand clones, approximately 85% of them singletons. The sequencing input was peripheral blood. Every receptor here comes from a human donor in a cohort sampled during active COVID-19.

This clone has a single count. The chain links TRBV28 to TRBJ2-7; perhaps TRBD1 as D (6 bases). The CDR3 runs to 13 residues. The V and J ends lost 4 bases and 6 bases respectively, with 13 bases between them. The germline CDR1 and CDR2 sequences are MDHEN and SYDVKM. CDR3 sequence reads: CASSSLTGSEQYF. The CDR3 region has the DNA TGTGCCAGCAGTTCCTTGACAGGCTCCGAGCAGTACTTC.

This clone was detected once. V is TRBV6-4 and J is TRBJ1-2, with a weak D call TRBD1 (5 bases). The V gene lost 0 bases and the J gene lost 4 bases, with 9 bases spanning the gap. This CDR3 spans 14 amino acids. The germline CDR1 and CDR2 sequences are MRHNA and SNTAGT. CDR3 amino acids: CASSDSPGPYGYTF. The CDR3 DNA reads as TGTGCCAGCAGTGACTCGCCAGGGCCCTATGGCTACACCTTC.

The chain couples TRBV7-2 to TRBJ2-5; D call uncertain. Between the trimmed V and J ends, which lost 2 bases and 5 bases, there was a span of 15 bases. In germline, CDR1 is SGHTA, CDR2 FQGNSA. This CDR3 is 15 amino acids long. In DNA, the CDR3 is TGTGCCAGCAGCTTAAATGCGCTGCCGGTGGAGACCCAGTACTTC. Encoded protein: CASSLNALPVETQYF.

The V call is TRBV9, the J call TRBJ2-7, with 10 positions matching TRBD2. This CDR3 contains 13 residues. The germline gives CDR1 SGDLS, CDR2 YYNGEE. Trimming at V came to 0 bases and at J to 6 bases, leaving 0 bases not matched to a gene. The CDR3 DNA reads as TGTGCCAGCAGCGTAGCTAGCGGGGGCGAGCAGTACTTC. It specifies CASSVASGGEQYF. Full variable domain (outside the CDR3, taken from reference TRBV9 and TRBJ2-7): DSGVTQTPKHLITATGQRVTLRCSPRSGDLSVYWYQQSLDQGLQFLIQYYNGEERAKGNILERFSAQQFPDLHSELNLSSLELGDSALYFCASSVASGGEQYFGPGTRLTVT.

Only a few counts were recorded for this clone. The chain joins TRBV5-4 to TRBJ2-1, with 11 bases matching TRBD2. V lost 0 bases and J lost 6; bases outside the gene matches: 2. Germline assignment: CDR1 SGHNT and CDR2 YYREEE (reference sequence). The CDR3 has 15 amino acids. The CDR3 bases are TGTGCCAGCAGCTTGGCACTAGCGGGGGTCAATGAGCAGTTCTTC. Amino acid sequence: CASSLALAGVNEQFF.

The chain carries TRBV7-2 and TRBJ2-7; D not resolved. The V gene lost 1 base and the J gene lost 3 bases, with 7 bases spanning the gap. The CDR3 sequence is 13 residues long. Germline CDR1 and CDR2: SGHTA and FQGNSA. Written as DNA, the CDR3 is TGTGCCAGCAGCTTAGTAAGACACTACGAGCAGTACTTC. It yields the protein CASSLVRHYEQYF.

The rearrangement links TRBV11-2 to TRBJ2-3; 7 bases are a match to TRBD2. This CDR3 has 17 residues. V was clipped by 0 bases and J by 2 bases; unmatched bases: 8. Looked up from germline, CDR1 is SGHAT and CDR2 is FQNNGV. This CDR3 is CASSLEFWAGVTDTQYF. CDR3 bases: TGTGCCAGCAGCTTAGAGTTTTGGGCGGGGGTCACAGATACGCAGTATTTT.

The chain has TRBV9 and TRBJ1-2; 7 nucleotides agree with TRBD1. J was trimmed by 5 bases and V by 3 bases; bases with no gene match: 7. CDR1 is SGDLS and CDR2 is YYNGEE in the germline V gene. The CDR3 is 14 residues long. The CDR3 DNA sequence: TGTGCCAGCAGCGAAGTTGACAGGGTATATGGCTACACCTTC. This sequence encodes CASSEVDRVYGYTF.

The V and J genes are TRBV9 and TRBJ1-1, with D possibly matching TRBD1 (6 bases). The CDR3 consists of 13 residues. The V end lost 0 bases, the J end lost 6 bases, and 9 bases lay between the germline ends. Per the germline V gene, CDR1 is SGDLS and CDR2 is YYNGEE. CDR3 sequence: CASSVGPGAEAFF. CDR3 nucleotide sequence: TGTGCCAGCAGCGTAGGTCCAGGGGCTGAAGCTTTCTTT. The full variable domain, with the rest looked up from reference TRBV9 and TRBJ1-1, is DSGVTQTPKHLITATGQRVTLRCSPRSGDLSVYWYQQSLDQGLQFLIQYYNGEERAKGNILERFSAQQFPDLHSELNLSSLELGDSALYFCASSVGPGAEAFFGQGTRLTVV.

The V and J genes are TRBV6-2 or TRBV6-3 and TRBJ1-1; TRBD1 agrees at 7 bases. Germline-derived CDR1 and CDR2 are MNHEY and SVGEGT. V lost 7 bases, J lost 3 bases, and 8 bases stayed unmatched. CDR3 size: 14 residues. In DNA form, the CDR3 reads TGTGCCAGCATCCCCTCAGGGGGTGACACTGAAGCTTTCTTT. Protein: CASIPSGGDTEAFF.

The CDR3, as DNA: TGTGCCGTACAGGGTACGGACACCGGGGAGCTGTTTTTT. It specifies CAVQGTDTGELFF. This chain joins TRBV27 and TRBJ2-2; D is possibly TRBD1 (6 bases). CDR1 is MNHEY, CDR2 SMNVEV, per germline (reference sequence). The CDR3 consists of 13 residues. The germline V and J ends were trimmed by 11 bases and 3 bases, with 13 bases remaining between them.

This sequence joins TRBV7-3 and TRBJ2-3, with D tentatively TRBD1 (6 bases). V lost 5 bases, J lost 2 bases, and 14 bases lay in between. The CDR3 length is 15 residues. Germline CDR1 and CDR2: SGHTA and FQGTGA. CDR3 in DNA: TGTGCCAGCAGCCCTCAGGGGTGGTTCACAGATACGCAGTATTTT. Its translation is CASSPQGWFTDTQYF.

In this sample, this clone turned up once. V usage is TRBV28 and J usage is TRBJ1-3; the match to TRBD1 covers 7 bases. The CDR3 consists of 14 residues. Trimming took 10 bases from V and 0 from J; bases not matched to a gene: 6. The germline V gene has CDR1 MDHEN and CDR2 SYDVKM. This chain's CDR3 is CATRGQSSGNTIYF. DNA for the CDR3: TGTGCCACCCGGGGACAGTCCTCTGGAAACACCATATATTTT.

This CDR3 reads CAISATDLSYNSPLHF. The CDR3, as DNA: TGCGCCATTAGTGCTACAGACCTCTCCTATAATTCACCCCTCCACTTT. This chain links TRBV10-1 with TRBJ1-6; D uncertain. Trimming left V 10 bases short and J 0 bases short, with 16 bases between. The CDR3 has 16 amino acids. CDR1 WNHNN and CDR2 SYGVQD come from the germline V gene (reference sequence).

This chain links TRBV9 with TRBJ1-1; 11 bases match TRBD1. The CDR3 contains 14 residues. CDR1 is SGDLS, CDR2 YYNGEE, per germline. Germline trimming cut 4 bases from V and 7 bases from J; bases unmatched to any gene: 6. In nucleotides, the CDR3 is TGTGCCAGCAGCCCCGGGACAGGGGGGGGTGAAGCTTTCTTT. Translation: CASSPGTGGGEAFF.

The rearrangement uses TRBV30 and TRBJ1-3; D might be TRBD1 (5 bases). The germline gives CDR1 GTSNPN, CDR2 SVGIG (reference sequence). This CDR3 region has 15 residues. V lost 2 bases and J lost 0, with 11 bases in between. The CDR3 loop reads CAWSSGGGSGNTIYF. The CDR3 DNA reads TGTGCCTGGAGTAGCGGGGGTGGCTCTGGAAACACCATATATTTT.

The rearrangement uses TRBV10-3 and TRBJ1-1; D unclear. Germline V lookup: CDR1 ENHRY, CDR2 SYGVKD. V lost 2 bases to trimming and J lost 4 bases, with 8 bases between them. The CDR3 is 13 amino acids. This chain's CDR3 is CAISEVGITEAFF. CDR3 in DNA: TGTGCCATCAGTGAGGTGGGCATCACTGAAGCTTTCTTT.

The chain has TRBV7-8 and TRBJ2-7; a possible D gene is TRBD2 (6 bases). Germline CDR1 and CDR2: SGHVS and FQNEAQ. With 1 base removed from V and 3 bases from J, the gap between germline ends came to 10 bases. The CDR3 has 14 residues. The CDR3 loop reads CASSLGGSGYEQYF. In DNA, the CDR3 is TGTGCCAGCAGCTTAGGTGGTAGCGGCTACGAGCAGTACTTC. Full variable domain (missing parts from reference TRBV7-8 and TRBJ2-7): GAGVSQSPRYKVAKRGQDVALRCDPISGHVSLFWYQQALGQGPEFLTYFQNEAQLDKSGLPSDRFFAERPEGSVSTLKIQRTQQEDSAVYLCASSLGGSGYEQYFGPGTRLTVT.

The rearrangement joins TRBV18 to TRBJ1-1; D not certain. This CDR3 spans 14 amino acids. V gave up 0 bases and J gave up 5 bases, with 10 bases separating them. Germline V gene lookup returns CDR1 KGHSH and CDR2 LQKENI. CDR3 residues: CASSPPVHGTEAFF. DNA for the CDR3: TGTGCCAGCTCACCACCTGTGCACGGGACTGAAGCTTTCTTT.

The chain carries TRBV2 and TRBJ2-7; no definite D call. The CDR3 is 13 amino acids. Germline values: CDR1 SNHLY, CDR2 FYNNEI. V was clipped by 0 bases and J by 6 bases, with 9 bases between them. In DNA, the CDR3 is TGTGCCAGCAGTGAAGCCATACCCAGCGAGCAGTACTTC. Protein sequence: CASSEAIPSEQYF.

The CDR3 DNA follows: TGTGCCAGCAGCAAAGGACATGGACAGACGGAGGGCAATCAGCCCCAGCATTTT. Amino acids: CASSKGHGQTEGNQPQHF. This chain links TRBV21-1 with TRBJ1-5; TRBD1, the D gene given by the table, was not confirmed from the DNA. TRBV21-1 is a known pseudogene. The CDR3 contains 18 residues.

This clone occurred a few times. CDR3: CASSQPTGTDSNQPQHF. CDR3 nucleotides: TGCGCCAGCAGCCAACCTACGGGAACAGACAGCAATCAGCCCCAGCATTTT. The chain has TRBV4-3 and TRBJ1-5; unclear D gene. The CDR3 has 17 residues. The ends were cut back, 2 bases at V and 1 base at J, with 15 bases in the middle. Looked up from germline, CDR1 is LGHNA and CDR2 is YSLEER.

The chain recombines TRBV6-5 with TRBJ1-3; maybe TRBD1 (6 bases). V lost 3 bases and J 4 bases, leaving 13 bases between the germline ends. Germline CDR1 reads MNHEY; CDR2 reads SVGAGI. The CDR3 is made up of 15 amino acids. CDR3 loop: CASSYSWGRGNTIYF. The CDR3 DNA sequence: TGTGCCAGCAGTTATTCATGGGGGCGCGGAAACACCATATATTTT.

The rearrangement uses TRBV7-9 and TRBJ1-1; D is ambiguous. The CDR3 has 13 amino acids. Between the trimmed V and J ends, which lost 1 base and 7 bases, there was a span of 10 bases. From germline, CDR1 is SEHNR and CDR2 FQNEAQ (reference sequence). As DNA, the CDR3 is TGTGCCAGCAGCTTAGATCAGACACTTGAAGCTTTCTTT. Amino acid sequence: CASSLDQTLEAFF.